Presented here are 23 T cell receptor beta chains from one specimen sequenced in a study of regulatory T cells in long-lasting Graves disease. Building of the TCR beta libraries involved iRepertoire HTBI primers and Arm-PCR of CDR3 regions. TCRdb ran MiXCR on the multiplex PCR reads and lists one entry per CDR3 protein. The sample yields a few hundred thousand distinct CDR3 sequences, roughly 13% seen once. Documented time point: newly diagnosed GD, antithyroid drugs for less than 3 months. From PBMCs, RNA was extracted and then used to make the TCR library. The same data also contributed to another study, on T cells in Graves' hyperthyroidism and ophthalmopathy.

Sequencing was performed on peripheral blood mononuclear cells (PBMCs), taken at new diagnosis, from a patient treated with antithyroid drugs. Source of these receptors: a man aged 25-45 years with Graves disease.

The table lists this clonotype with many counts. The chain carries TRBV3-1 and TRBJ2-3, with 9 bases that match TRBD2. The germline V gene has CDR1 LGHDT and CDR2 YNNKEL (reference sequence). The junction had 3 bases not matched to a gene; V was cut back by 4 bases and J by 4 bases. The CDR3 loop spans 14 amino acids. This chain's CDR3 is CASSPGLAPDTQYF. The CDR3 bases are TGTGCCAGCAGCCCCGGACTAGCGCCAGATACGCAGTATTTT.

Ten or more counts support this clonotype. The chain has TRBV27 and TRBJ2-1; perhaps TRBD2 as D (6 bases). The CDR3 spans 14 residues. The V end was cut by 4 bases, the J end by 3 bases, with 10 bases between. Germline CDR1 and CDR2: MNHEY and SMNVEV (reference sequence). Here the CDR3 DNA reads TGTGCCAGCAGTTCCCTGGGACTCTACAATGAGCAGTTCTTC. This translates into CASSSLGLYNEQFF.

This clonotype was seen at least ten times. V gene TRBV2 combines with J gene TRBJ1-5; TRBD1 is a possible D gene (6 bases). The CDR3 covers 13 residues. Trimming took off 10 bases at V and 5 bases at J, with 15 bases between the two ends. The germline gives CDR1 SNHLY, CDR2 FYNNEI. For the CDR3, the DNA is TGTGCCACCAAGGGGGATATCTATCAGCCCCAGCATTTT. Translated: CATKGDIYQPQHF.

The chain has TRBV7-9 and TRBJ2-1; 10 bases fit TRBD2. V gave up 4 bases and J gave up 2 bases; unmatched junction bases: 8. Per the germline V gene, CDR1 is SEHNR and CDR2 is FQNEAQ (reference sequence). The CDR3 covers 17 residues. The CDR3 loop is CASSSTWTSGTYNEQFF. In nucleotides, the CDR3 is TGTGCCAGCAGCTCCACATGGACTAGCGGCACCTACAATGAGCAGTTCTTC.

This clonotype came up many times. The chain carries TRBV29-1 and TRBJ2-5; TRBD1 might be the D (5 bases). The germline V gene encodes CDR1 SQVTM and CDR2 ANQGSEA. V was clipped by 8 bases and J by 5 bases, with 18 bases between them. The length of the CDR3 is 13 residues. This chain's CDR3 is CSLLWGPRETQYF. Written as DNA, the CDR3 is TGCAGCCTCCTGTGGGGCCCCAGGGAGACCCAGTACTTC.

The V gene is TRBV12-3 or TRBV12-4, the J gene TRBJ1-3; D call uncertain. The CDR3 covers 13 residues. V was cut by 6 bases and J by 1 base, with 7 bases left in between. CDR3 DNA: TGTGCCAGCAGCACACAATCTGGAAACACCATATATTTT. Its protein product is CASSTQSGNTIYF.

In its sample, this clonotype was seen many times. The V and J genes are TRBV27 and TRBJ2-5; D gene unclear. Germline V gives CDR1 MNHEY, CDR2 SMNVEV (reference sequence). CDR3 size: 15 residues. V shed 7 bases and J shed 2 bases, with 17 bases lying between them. The CDR3 region has the DNA TGTGCCAGCAACAAAGCCTGGGGAAATCAAGAGACCCAGTACTTC. Translating it yields CASNKAWGNQETQYF.

The genes are TRBV24-1 and TRBJ1-2; 8 bases fit TRBD1. V shed 5 bases, J shed 8 bases, and the junction held 12 bases outside the gene matches. Per germline, CDR1 KGHDR and CDR2 SFDVKD. This CDR3 spans 15 amino acids. The DNA of the CDR3 is TGTGCCACCAGTGGGACAGGGAGCAGACAGGGGGGCTACACCTTC. It translates to CATSGTGSRQGGYTF.

This clonotype was counted at least ten times. The chain employs TRBV30 and TRBJ2-5; TRBD2 is a possible D gene (6 bases). With 1 base removed from V and 7 bases from J, the gap between germline ends came to 19 bases. CDR3 length equals 15 residues. Germline V CDR1 and CDR2: GTSNPN, SVGIG (reference sequence). Here the CDR3 reads CAWSDGTFRGTTQYF. CDR3 nucleotides: TGTGCCTGGAGTGACGGGACTTTTAGGGGAACGACCCAGTACTTC.

This clonotype was detected ten times or more. The CDR3 nucleotides are TGTGCCAGCGGCGCCGGGCGGACTAGCACAGATACGCAGTATTTT. It translates to CASGAGRTSTDTQYF. The chain employs TRBV7-8 and TRBJ2-3, with a possible D match to TRBD2 (5 bases). V shed 8 bases and J shed 0 bases, with 15 bases lying between them. CDR1 and CDR2 (germline): SGHVS, FQNEAQ. There are 15 residues in the CDR3.

This clonotype was counted at least ten times. The chain joins TRBV12-3 or TRBV12-4 to TRBJ2-2, with D tentatively TRBD2 (6 bases). The germline V and J ends were trimmed by 5 bases and 6 bases, with 19 bases remaining between them. The CDR3 contains 16 residues. The CDR3 sequence: CASSPISGPPSGELFF. The CDR3 nucleotides read TGTGCCAGCAGTCCCATCAGCGGGCCCCCCTCCGGGGAGCTGTTTTTT.

In its sample, this clonotype was seen a few times. V and J are TRBV25-1 and TRBJ2-1; 10 positions match TRBD2. The CDR3 length is 15 residues. Germline V gives CDR1 MGHDK, CDR2 SYGVNS. V was pared by 10 bases and J by 6 bases, with 12 bases of the junction left unmatched. Here the CDR3 DNA reads TGTGCCACCTACCCGTCTAGCGGGGGTTCCAATGAGCAGTTCTTC. Protein product: CATYPSSGGSNEQFF. Looking up the rest from reference TRBV25-1 and TRBJ2-1 gives the full variable domain: EADIYQTPRYLVIGTGKKITLECSQTMGHDKMYWYQQDPGMELHLIHYSYGVNSTEKGDLSSESTVSRIRTEHFPLTLESARPSHTSQYLCATYPSSGGSNEQFFGPGTRLTVL.

This clonotype was recorded a few times. The genes are TRBV27 and TRBJ2-4, with D possibly being TRBD1 or TRBD2 (5 bases each). Trimming left V 4 bases short and J 2 bases short, with 6 bases between. The germline V gene encodes CDR1 MNHEY and CDR2 SMNVEV (reference sequence). The CDR3 is made up of 13 amino acids. The chain's CDR3 is CASSWGSKNIQYF. Here the CDR3 DNA reads TGTGCCAGCAGTTGGGGGTCCAAAAACATTCAGTACTTC.

This clonotype was picked up many times. The rearrangement links TRBV5-1 to TRBJ1-2; D might be TRBD1 (6 bases). The V gene lost 0 bases and the J gene lost 1 base, with 13 bases spanning the gap. CDR3 length: 16 amino acids. Germline V CDR1 and CDR2: SGHRS, YFSETQ. CDR3 coding DNA: TGCGCCAGCAGCTTGGACCCAGGGGCACTTAACTATGGCTACACCTTC. This sequence encodes CASSLDPGALNYGYTF.

This clonotype was detected a few times. The genes are TRBV5-1 and TRBJ2-1; 10 nucleotides match TRBD1. J was trimmed by 5 bases and V by 4 bases; bases with no gene match: 3. The CDR3 length is 14 residues. The V gene's germline CDR1 is SGHRS and CDR2 YFSETQ. CDR3 sequence: CASSRGQGNNEQFF. DNA for the CDR3: TGCGCCAGCAGCCGGGGACAGGGGAACAATGAGCAGTTCTTC.

This clonotype was detected ten times or more. The J gene is TRBJ2-5, the V gene TRBV6-1; no definite D call. The CDR3 is made up of 13 amino acids. The V end was cut by 7 bases, the J end by 5 bases, with 14 bases between. Germline loops: CDR1 MNHNS, CDR2 SASEGT. The CDR3 DNA sequence: TGTGCCAGCACCAAATCAACCCCGGAGACCCAGTACTTC. As protein: CASTKSTPETQYF.

V is TRBV5-1 and J is TRBJ2-2; 8 positions match TRBD2. V lost 4 bases, J lost 3 bases, and 8 bases stayed unmatched. In germline, CDR1 is SGHRS, CDR2 YFSETQ. This CDR3 region has 16 residues. In nucleotides, the CDR3 is TGCGCCAGCAGCACATTAGCGGGATGTCACACCGGGGAGCTGTTTTTT. Protein product: CASSTLAGCHTGELFF. Full variable domain (missing parts from reference TRBV5-1 and TRBJ2-2): KAGVTQTPRYLIKTRGQQVTLSCSPISGHRSVSWYQQTPGQGLQFLFEYFSETQRNKGNFPGRFSGRQFSNSRSEMNVSTLELGDSALYLCASSTLAGCHTGELFFGEGSRLTVL.

The chain combines TRBV9 with TRBJ2-1; 8 nucleotides match TRBD2. J gave up 2 bases and V 3 bases, and 4 bases lay outside the gene matches. There are 15 residues in the CDR3. CDR1 SGDLS and CDR2 YYNGEE come from the germline V gene. For the CDR3, the DNA is TGTGCCAGCAGCGAGGGACTAGGGGCCTACAATGAGCAGTTCTTC. Protein: CASSEGLGAYNEQFF.

This clonotype was counted ten times or more. In DNA, the CDR3 is TGCGCCAGCAGCTGGGACCGACTAGCTGCACTCCAAGAGACCCAGTACTTC. It is translated as CASSWDRLAALQETQYF. This chain connects TRBV5-1 to TRBJ2-5; TRBD2 matches at 7 bases. The CDR3 covers 17 residues. After removal of 3 bases from V and 1 base from J, the junction contained 12 bases not matched to a gene. Germline V gene data show CDR1 as SGHRS and CDR2 as YFSETQ. The complete variable domain, with remaining parts taken from reference TRBV5-1 and TRBJ2-5, reads KAGVTQTPRYLIKTRGQQVTLSCSPISGHRSVSWYQQTPGQGLQFLFEYFSETQRNKGNFPGRFSGRQFSNSRSEMNVSTLELGDSALYLCASSWDRLAALQETQYFGPGTRLLVL.

Regarding this clonotype: A far larger clone is just one base off, so this is likely a read error. The chain joins TRBV5-5 to TRBJ1-2, with 8 bases identical to TRBD1. Germline V gives CDR1 SGHKS, CDR2 YYEKEE (reference sequence). V gave up 4 bases and J gave up 3 bases; unmatched junction bases: 2. The CDR3 covers 13 residues. The CDR3 DNA reads as TGTGCCAGCAGCCCGGGACAGGACTATGGCTACACCTTC. This encodes CASSPGQDYGYTF.

This clonotype was recorded many times. The chain has TRBV7-2 and TRBJ2-2; 7 nucleotides align to TRBD2. V was clipped by 2 bases and J by 5 bases; unmatched bases: 5. The CDR3 has 15 residues. Germline V gene data show CDR1 as SGHTA and CDR2 as FQGNSA. The CDR3 sequence: CASSLFVGGTGELFF. The DNA for the CDR3 is TGTGCCAGCAGCTTATTTGTGGGGGGGACCGGGGAGCTGTTTTTT. Based on the CDR3 plus reference TRBV7-2 and TRBJ2-2, the full variable domain is GAGVSQSPSNKVTEKGKDVELRCDPISGHTALYWYRQSLGQGLEFLIYFQGNSAPDKSGLPSDRFSAERTGGSVSTLTIQRTQQEDSAVYLCASSLFVGGTGELFFGEGSRLTVL.

This chain links TRBV10-3 with TRBJ1-1; 8 bases are a match to TRBD1. Trimming at V came to 7 bases and at J to 1 base, leaving 11 bases not matched to a gene. This CDR3 has 16 amino acids. Germline V gene lookup returns CDR1 ENHRY and CDR2 SYGVKD. CDR3 nucleotide sequence: TGTGCCATCAAAGGGACAGGATCCCTTCCGAACACTGAAGCTTTCTTT. Translated, it gives CAIKGTGSLPNTEAFF.

The table lists this clonotype with a few counts. V is TRBV5-1 and J is TRBJ1-6; 7 bases match TRBD1. V lost 0 bases to trimming and J lost 9 bases; unmatched junction nucleotides: 3. CDR3 length: 14 amino acids. Germline V lookup: CDR1 SGHRS, CDR2 YFSETQ. CDR3 in amino acids: CASSLEGGGSPLHF. In nucleotides, the CDR3 is TGCGCCAGCAGCTTGGAAGGGGGCGGTTCACCCCTCCACTTT.